These 16 T cell receptor beta chains share one sample of origin, sequenced in a study of T cells after yellow fever vaccination. Using its own MiXCR run on the 5' RACE reads, TCRdb lists one record per CDR3 protein. The profile shows hundreds of thousands of distinct CDR3 sequences, roughly 3.5% of them singletons. Material: PBMCs, obtained on the day of the yellow fever booster vaccination. The origin of the receptors is a man between 18 and 35 years old who received the YFV17D yellow fever vaccine.

This clonotype was counted a few times. The genes are TRBV7-3 and TRBJ2-1; D not resolved. The germline CDR1 and CDR2 sequences are SGHTA and FQGTGA. CDR3 length: 14 residues. Deletions cut 1 base from V and 7 bases from J, with 11 bases between. CDR3 coding DNA: TGTGCCAGCAGCTTAAATGGGTTCCGTAATGAGCAGTTCTTC. Translation gives CASSLNGFRNEQFF.

This clonotype was recorded at least ten times. The J gene is TRBJ2-3, the V gene TRBV5-1; a weak D match, TRBD2 (5 bases). V lost 6 bases, J lost 0 bases, and 11 bases lay in between. The CDR3 spans 14 residues. Looked up from germline, CDR1 is SGHRS and CDR2 is YFSETQ. This chain's CDR3 is CASTAGASTDTQYF. The CDR3 nucleotides are TGCGCCAGCACGGCGGGCGCGAGCACAGATACGCAGTATTTT. Variable domain in full (rest from reference TRBV5-1 and TRBJ2-3): KAGVTQTPRYLIKTRGQQVTLSCSPISGHRSVSWYQQTPGQGLQFLFEYFSETQRNKGNFPGRFSGRQFSNSRSEMNVSTLELGDSALYLCASTAGASTDTQYFGPGTRLTVL.

This clonotype was seen a few times. CDR3 in DNA: TGTGCCAGCAGTTACTCCGGACGTCAAGACCAGTACTTC. Translated, it gives CASSYSGRQDQYF. V is TRBV6-5 and J is TRBJ2-7; no reliable D call. The CDR3 length is 13 residues. CDR1 and CDR2 from the germline V gene are MNHEY and SVGAGI. Between the trimmed V and J ends, which lost 0 bases and 10 bases, there was a span of 13 bases.

This clonotype has at least ten counts. This chain connects TRBV27 to TRBJ2-3; 8 nucleotides line up with TRBD1. The CDR3 contains 19 residues. CDR1 is MNHEY, CDR2 SMNVEV, per germline (reference sequence). Trimming removed 1 base from V and 4 bases from J; junction bases left unmatched: 16. The CDR3 loop is CASSLWSARGQVISDTQYF. The CDR3 region has the DNA TGTGCCAGCAGTTTATGGTCGGCTCGGGGACAGGTTATTTCAGATACGCAGTATTTT.

In its sample, this clonotype was seen many times. The chain links TRBV7-3 to TRBJ2-7; 9 nucleotides agree with TRBD1. Germline CDR1 is SGHTA and CDR2 is FQGTGA. V was clipped by 5 bases and J by 4 bases; unmatched bases: 3. The CDR3 has 13 residues. The CDR3 region has the DNA TGTGCCAGCAGCGAAGGGACAGGGTACGAGCAGTACGTC. Translated: CASSEGTGYEQYV.

The sample holds many counts of this clonotype. The chain combines TRBV7-2 with TRBJ2-4; the D gene could be TRBD1 or TRBD2 (5 bases each). The CDR3 length is 13 residues. Germline CDR1 is SGHTA and CDR2 is FQGNSA. Trimming removed 6 bases at V and 0 bases at J, with 6 bases between. CDR3 DNA: TGTGCCAGCAGGGGGGTAGCCAAAAACATTCAGTACTTC. It codes for CASRGVAKNIQYF. Drawing the rest from reference TRBV7-2 and TRBJ2-4, the complete variable domain is GAGVSQSPSNKVTEKGKDVELRCDPISGHTALYWYRQSLGQGLEFLIYFQGNSAPDKSGLPSDRFSAERTGGSVSTLTIQRTQQEDSAVYLCASRGVAKNIQYFGAGTRLSVL.

The rearrangement links TRBV29-1 to TRBJ2-2; no clear D. Germline-derived CDR1 and CDR2 are SQVTM and ANQGSEA. This CDR3 has 13 amino acids. The V and J ends lost 6 bases and 2 bases respectively, with 10 bases between them. The CDR3 here is CSVRTPNTGELFF. The CDR3, as DNA: TGCAGCGTCAGGACGCCTAACACCGGGGAGCTGTTTTTT.

This clonotype has a handful of counts. The V and J genes are TRBV12-3 or TRBV12-4 and TRBJ2-7; D unresolved. Trimming cost V 3 bases and J 2 bases, with 8 bases left between them. The CDR3 loop spans 13 amino acids. The CDR3 bases are TGTGCCAGCAGTTTCGGCGGAACCTACGAGCAGTACGTC. As protein: CASSFGGTYEQYV.

In its sample, this clonotype was seen many times. The genes are TRBV6-2 or TRBV6-3 and TRBJ2-5, with unresolved D. The CDR3 consists of 13 residues. Trimming took 8 bases from V and 2 from J, leaving 12 bases between them. From germline, CDR1 is MNHEY and CDR2 SVGEGT. Here the CDR3 DNA reads TGTGCCAGCCCACAGTTTCGGCAAGAGACCCAGTACTTC. This encodes CASPQFRQETQYF.

This clonotype was seen repeatedly, ten times or more. The chain employs TRBV20-1 and TRBJ2-5, with unresolved D. The CDR3 is made up of 10 amino acids. Germline V gene data show CDR1 as DFQATT and CDR2 as SNEGSKA (reference sequence). Deletions cut 8 bases from V and 5 bases from J, with 9 bases between. The DNA of the CDR3 is TGCAGTCCCCAGGCCGAGACCCAGTACTTC. This codes for CSPQAETQYF.

The table lists this clonotype with a few counts. The chain joins TRBV7-2 to TRBJ1-1; tentative D call: TRBD1 (5 bases). Between the trimmed V and J ends, which lost 5 bases and 5 bases, there was a span of 15 bases. Germline V CDR1 and CDR2: SGHTA, FQGNSA. This CDR3 is built from 14 residues. The DNA of the CDR3 is TGTGCCAGCAGCCCCCAACGGGGCGATACTGAAGCTTTCTTT. It translates to CASSPQRGDTEAFF.

This clonotype was recorded at least ten times. V gene TRBV20-1 combines with J gene TRBJ2-1; a possible D gene is TRBD1 (5 bases). The CDR3 length is 16 residues. Trimming shortened V by 5 bases and J by 0 bases, and 17 bases separated the two germline ends. Germline CDR1 DFQATT, CDR2 SNEGSKA (reference sequence). The CDR3 spells CSAGYVGRSSYNEQFF. The CDR3 coding sequence is TGCAGTGCTGGCTACGTGGGGCGAAGCTCCTACAATGAGCAGTTCTTC.

This clonotype was detected ten times or more. The chain has TRBV6-5 and TRBJ2-7; D gene unclear. The germline gives CDR1 MNHEY, CDR2 SVGAGI. The V end was cut by 4 bases, the J end by 2 bases, with 9 bases between. The CDR3 length is 13 residues. The chain's CDR3 is CASSSPPTYEQYF. CDR3 sequence (DNA): TGTGCCAGCAGTTCTCCCCCCACCTACGAGCAGTACTTC.

J is TRBJ1-2 and V is TRBV4-1; 7 bases line up with TRBD1. Unmatched junction bases numbered 9, after V lost 4 bases and J lost 1 base. This CDR3 has 16 residues. Germline lookup yields CDR1 MGHRA and CDR2 YSYEKL. CDR3 region: CASSPDRAGGNYGYTF. Written as DNA, the CDR3 is TGCGCCAGCAGCCCCGATAGGGCAGGGGGTAACTATGGCTACACCTTC.

This clonotype occurred once. A much larger clone lies a single base off, so this may be a read error. V gene TRBV20-1 combines with J gene TRBJ2-5; the match to TRBD1 covers 8 bases. Germline assignment: CDR1 DFQATT and CDR2 SNEGSKA (reference sequence). This CDR3 is 12 amino acids long. With 3 bases clipped from V and 5 bases from J, the junction kept 2 bases outside the gene matches. CDR3 nucleotide sequence: TGCAGTGCTAGGACAGGGGTGGAGACCCAGTACTTC. Translating it yields CSARTGVETQYF.

The sample holds many counts of this clonotype. V usage is TRBV11-2 and J usage is TRBJ1-5; no definite D call. V was cut by 5 bases and J by 0 bases, with 14 bases left in between. Germline CDR1 reads SGHAT; CDR2 reads FQNNGV. The CDR3 extends over 16 amino acids. The CDR3 DNA reads TGTGCCAGCAGCCCCCATAGGCAATATAGCAATCAGCCCCAGCATTTT. This gives the protein CASSPHRQYSNQPQHF.